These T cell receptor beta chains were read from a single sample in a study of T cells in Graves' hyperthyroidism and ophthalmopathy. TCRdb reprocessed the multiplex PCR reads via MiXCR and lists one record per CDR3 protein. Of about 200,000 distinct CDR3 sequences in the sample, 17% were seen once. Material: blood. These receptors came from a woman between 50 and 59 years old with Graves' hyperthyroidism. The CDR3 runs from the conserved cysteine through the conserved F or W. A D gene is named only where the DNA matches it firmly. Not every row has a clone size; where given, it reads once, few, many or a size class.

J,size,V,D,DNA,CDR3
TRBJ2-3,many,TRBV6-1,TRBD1,TGTGCCAGCAGCGGGACAGGGCTCGCAGATACGCAGTATTTT,CASSGTGLADTQYF
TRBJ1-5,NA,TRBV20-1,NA,TGCAGTGCCCCAGACACCACGGCGGAGCCCCAGCATTTT,CSAPDTTAEPQHF
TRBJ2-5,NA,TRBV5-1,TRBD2,TGCGCCAGCAGCCTATATAGCGGGGCCCAAGAGACCCAGTACTTC,CASSLYSGAQETQYF
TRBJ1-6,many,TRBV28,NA,TGTGCCAGCAGTGGAGATTCACCCCTCCACTTT,CASSGDSPLHF
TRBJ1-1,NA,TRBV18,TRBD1,TGTGCCAGCTCACGGGGACAGCTTGAAGCTTTCTTT,CASSRGQLEAFF
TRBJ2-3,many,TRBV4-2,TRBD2,TGTGCCAGCAGCCAAGAGGACCTAGCGGGGGGCACAGATACGCAGTATTTT,CASSQEDLAGGTDTQYF
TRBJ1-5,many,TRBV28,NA,TGTGCCAGCAGTGACAGGAATCAGCCCCAGCATTTT,CASSDRNQPQHF
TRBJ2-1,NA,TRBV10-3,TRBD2,TGTGCCACCACTAAGCCGGGGGGCAATGAGCAGTTCTTC,CATTKPGGNEQFF
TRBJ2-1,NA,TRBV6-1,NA,TGTGCCAGCACCCGAGGTCCGAACAGGTTCGATGAGCAGTTCTTC,CASTRGPNRFDEQFF
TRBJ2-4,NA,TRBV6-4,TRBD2,TGTGCCAGCCCCGGGACTAGCGGGAGAGTTAAAAACATTCAGTACTTC,CASPGTSGRVKNIQYF
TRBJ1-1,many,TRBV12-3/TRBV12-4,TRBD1,TGTGCCAGCAGTGACGACAGGGGTCATCTCCGGAACACTGAAGCTTTCTTT,CASSDDRGHLRNTEAFF
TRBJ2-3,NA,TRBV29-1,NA,TGCAGCGTTGATAAGGACAGAGACACAGATACGCAGTATTTT,CSVDKDRDTDTQYF
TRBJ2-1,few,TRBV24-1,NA,TGTGCCACCAGTGAGCGGCCCCGGCATGAGCAGTTCTTC,CATSERPRHEQFF
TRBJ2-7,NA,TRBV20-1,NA,TGCAGTGCGACACCCCGGGACCGTTACGAGCAGTACTTC,CSATPRDRYEQYF
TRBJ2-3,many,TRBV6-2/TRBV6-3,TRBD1,TGTGCCAGCAGCAACAGGGGGCAGGGCACAGATACGCAGTATTTT,CASSNRGQGTDTQYF
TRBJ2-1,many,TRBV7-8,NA,TGTGCCAGCGGACCCCTAAACGGGAGAGACAATGAGCAGTTCTTC,CASGPLNGRDNEQFF
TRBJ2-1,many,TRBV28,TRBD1,TGTGCCAGCAGTCCGAGGGACAGGGGTTCCTACAATGAGCAGTTCTTC,CASSPRDRGSYNEQFF
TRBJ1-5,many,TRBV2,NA,TGTGCCAGCAGCGAGAGTCATAGCAATCAGCCCCAGCATTTT,CASSESHSNQPQHF
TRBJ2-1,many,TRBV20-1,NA,TGCAGTGCTCCCGCCCAGTTGAATGAGCAGTTCTTC,CSAPAQLNEQFF